This T cell receptor beta chain was sequenced during a study of STAT5B mutations in CD4+ large granular lymphocyte leukemia. Worth noting for this clone: Its antigen is not identified.

Germline-derived CDR1 and CDR2 are SGHTA and FQGTGA. The length of the CDR3 is 16 residues. V was clipped by 4 bases and J by 6 bases; unmatched bases: 10. Sequencing was at survey level. As handled by the study authors: Lowest detectable productive clonotype frequency was 2.59 x 10-5. The protocol was immunoSEQ multiplex PCR, while the TCRdb copy is restricted to in-frame clones and leaves out a portion. V and J calls and clone size are those listed in that table; D and trimming were worked out from the DNA. The data contain approximately 32,000 clones, over 65% of them seen just once; the ten biggest clones take up approximately 2.7%. Findings and caveats of the study: Without putative leukemic clones, patient CD4-sorted repertoires remained more clonal than healthy CD4+ repertoires. Higher CD4+ than CD8+ T-LGLL clonality might reflect small sample size.

This chain uses TRBV7-3 with TRBJ2-1, with TRBD1 matching over 9 bases. The sample taken for sequencing was CD4+ T cells from blood buffy coats. This clonotype originated in a human donor in good health. The CDR3 protein is CASSSTGTGYGNEQFF. The DNA for the CDR3 is TGTGCCAGCAGCTCGACCGGGACAGGGTATGGCAATGAGCAGTTCTTC. The variable domain in full, completed from reference TRBV7-3 and TRBJ2-1, reads GAGVSQTPSNKVTEKGKYVELRCDPISGHTALYWYRQSLGQGPEFLIYFQGTGAADDSGLPNDRFFAVRPEGSVSTLKIQRTERGDSAVYLCASSSTGTGYGNEQFFGPGTRLTVL.